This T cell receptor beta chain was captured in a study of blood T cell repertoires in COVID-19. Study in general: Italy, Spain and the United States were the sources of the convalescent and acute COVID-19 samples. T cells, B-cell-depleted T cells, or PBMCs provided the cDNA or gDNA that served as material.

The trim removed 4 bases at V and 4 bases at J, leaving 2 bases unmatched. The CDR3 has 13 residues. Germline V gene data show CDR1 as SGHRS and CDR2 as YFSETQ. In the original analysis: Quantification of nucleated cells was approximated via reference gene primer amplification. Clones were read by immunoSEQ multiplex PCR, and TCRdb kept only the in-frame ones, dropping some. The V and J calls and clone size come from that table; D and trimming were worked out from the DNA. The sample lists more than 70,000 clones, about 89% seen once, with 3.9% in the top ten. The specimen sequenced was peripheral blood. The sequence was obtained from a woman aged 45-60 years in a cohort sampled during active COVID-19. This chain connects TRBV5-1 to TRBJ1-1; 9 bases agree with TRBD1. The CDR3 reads CASSRGQGTEAFF. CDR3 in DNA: TGCGCCAGCAGCCGGGGACAGGGCACTGAAGCTTTCTTT.